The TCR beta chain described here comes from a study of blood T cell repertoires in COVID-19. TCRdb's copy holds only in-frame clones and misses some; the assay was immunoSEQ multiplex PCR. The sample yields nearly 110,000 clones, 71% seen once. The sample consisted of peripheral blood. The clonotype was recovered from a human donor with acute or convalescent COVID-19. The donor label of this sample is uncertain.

CDR3 DNA: TGCGCCAGCAGCTTCCGGGACAGGGGGCGTTCACCCCTCCACTTT. Its translation: CASSFRDRGRSPLHF. This rearrangement joins TRBV5-1 to TRBJ1-6; TRBD1 aligns across 12 bases. J gave up 9 bases and V 2 bases, and 3 bases lay outside the gene matches. This CDR3 contains 15 residues. The V gene's germline CDR1 is SGHRS and CDR2 YFSETQ.